These 17 T cell receptor beta chains were sequenced from one sample in a study of T-cell memory formation after mild COVID-19 (dated by TCRdb to the early 2020s). Receptors were amplified or captured by 5' RACE. The sequencer was an Illumina NovaSeq 6000. TCRdb took the public reads, trimmed them with fastp at Q25, ran MiXCR for clone calling and kept in-frame beta chains. Here each entry gathers all rows of one CDR3 protein and keeps the most common genes and DNA. This sample comprises 190,000 or so distinct CDR3 sequences, roughly a fifth of them detected only once. Of the sample, under 25% is held by the ten largest clones. The sequenced sample was PBMCs or a T cell subset sorted from them (not recorded which). Receptors originate from an adult woman who had mild COVID-19 (a few samples of this study predate the infection). The sample titles of this study are shuffled in the database, so cell type and time point are left out; the donor was told from shared clones.

In this sample, this clonotype turned up once. This chain uses TRBV5-6 with TRBJ2-1, with 7 bases that match TRBD1. From germline, CDR1 is SGHDT and CDR2 YYEEEE. V shed 5 bases and J 8 bases; nucleotides not matched to a gene: 4. The CDR3 is made up of 12 amino acids. CDR3 DNA sequence: TGTGCCAGCAGGCGCACAGGGGATGAGCAGTTCTTC. Its translation is CASRRTGDEQFF.

This chain links TRBV20-1 with TRBJ2-3; D might be TRBD2 (6 bases). In germline, CDR1 is DFQATT, CDR2 SNEGSKA (reference sequence). The CDR3 contains 16 residues. V lost 5 bases to trimming and J lost 5 bases, with 23 bases between them. The CDR3 reads CSASAWRGPPQDTQYF. For the CDR3, the DNA is TGCAGTGCTTCCGCCTGGCGGGGCCCCCCGCAAGATACGCAGTATTTT.

This chain uses TRBV20-1 with TRBJ2-3, with 9 bases fitting TRBD2. This CDR3 region has 16 residues. Germline V gene lookup returns CDR1 DFQATT and CDR2 SNEGSKA (reference sequence). Trimming took 6 bases from V and 1 from J; bases not matched to a gene: 11. The CDR3 DNA follows: TGCAGTGCAGATGCGACTGGCGGGAGGGGCACAGATACGCAGTATTTT. It specifies CSADATGGRGTDTQYF.

In this sample, this clonotype turned up a few times. The J gene is TRBJ1-1, the V gene TRBV29-1; D not resolved. The germline CDR1 and CDR2 sequences are SQVTM and ANQGSEA. V shed 0 bases and J shed 4 bases, with 9 bases lying between them. The CDR3 extends over 13 amino acids. Written as DNA, the CDR3 is TGCAGCGTTGAAGATCACTTGGTCACTGAAGCTTTCTTT. Translated: CSVEDHLVTEAFF.

This clonotype was found a few times. The chain employs TRBV7-9 and TRBJ2-5; possibly TRBD1 for D (6 bases). The CDR3 contains 15 residues. Deletions cut 4 bases from V and 5 bases from J, with 17 bases between. The germline V gene encodes CDR1 SEHNR and CDR2 FQNEAQ (reference sequence). DNA of the CDR3: TGTGCCAGCAGCTACAAACAGGGTGAGGAGGAGACCCAGTACTTC. It encodes CASSYKQGEEETQYF.

This clonotype was picked up a small number of times. The chain uses TRBV27 and TRBJ2-2, with D uncertain. The ends were cut back, 7 bases at V and 4 bases at J, with 7 bases in the middle. Germline CDR1 MNHEY, CDR2 SMNVEV (reference sequence). The CDR3 is 12 residues long. CDR3 residues: CASTKGTGELFF. The CDR3 DNA reads TGTGCCAGCACGAAGGGCACCGGGGAGCTGTTTTTT.

Here the CDR3 reads CAWELGESAYEQYF. CDR3 nucleotide sequence: TGTGCCTGGGAGTTGGGGGAAAGTGCCTACGAGCAGTACTTC. The chain is built from TRBV30 and TRBJ2-7; D is perhaps TRBD1 or TRBD2 (5 bases each). V lost 5 bases to trimming and J lost 2 bases, with 16 bases between them. This CDR3 comprises 14 residues. CDR1 GTSNPN and CDR2 SVGIG come from the germline V gene (reference sequence).

This clonotype was observed a handful of times. This sequence joins TRBV5-4 and TRBJ2-7; TRBD2 might be the D (5 bases). The germline CDR1 and CDR2 sequences are SGHNT and YYREEE (reference sequence). This CDR3 region has 16 residues. Trimming stripped 6 bases from V and 4 bases from J, with 23 bases between. The CDR3 region is CASTPQSGMGFYEQYF. The DNA for the CDR3 is TGTGCCAGCACCCCTCAGTCGGGGATGGGGTTTTACGAGCAGTACTTC. Complete variable domain (other parts from reference TRBV5-4 and TRBJ2-7): ETGVTQSPTHLIKTRGQQVTLRCSSQSGHNTVSWYQQALGQGPQFIFQYYREEENGRGNFPPRFSGLQFPNYSSELNVNALELDDSALYLCASTPQSGMGFYEQYFGPGTRLTVT.

In this sample, this clonotype turned up a few times. The chain combines TRBV4-3 with TRBJ1-1, with D perhaps matching TRBD1 (6 bases). V was pared by 3 bases and J by 0 bases, with 11 bases between. Germline V CDR1 and CDR2: LGHNA, YSLEER. The CDR3 runs 15 residues. CDR3 loop: CASSQDTGLNTEAFF. The CDR3, as DNA: TGCGCCAGCAGCCAGGACACAGGGTTGAACACTGAAGCTTTCTTT.

CDR3 sequence: CATSGTATGELFF. In nucleotides, the CDR3 is TGTGCCACCTCCGGGACAGCCACCGGGGAGCTGTTTTTT. The chain carries TRBV24-1 and TRBJ2-2; TRBD1 agrees at 7 bases. Germline CDR1 and CDR2: KGHDR and SFDVKD. The V and J ends lost 9 bases and 4 bases, in that order; junction bases with no gene match: 4. The CDR3 extends over 13 amino acids.

V and J are TRBV24-1 and TRBJ2-5, with TRBD2 matching 9 bases. The trim removed 4 bases at V and 1 base at J, leaving 3 bases unmatched. From germline, CDR1 is KGHDR and CDR2 SFDVKD. The CDR3 is 15 residues long. The DNA of the CDR3 is TGTGCCACCAGTGACCCGACTAGCGGCCAAGAGACCCAGTACTTC. Encoded protein: CATSDPTSGQETQYF.

In this sample, this clonotype turned up a few times. The gene calls are TRBV7-9 and TRBJ2-6; TRBD1 agrees at 11 bases. This CDR3 has 19 amino acids. Germline lookup yields CDR1 SEHNR and CDR2 FQNEAQ (reference sequence). The J segment lost 0 bases and the V segment lost 3 bases, leaving 7 bases of the junction unmatched. This CDR3 is CASSFGGQGALSGANVLTF. In DNA, the CDR3 is TGTGCCAGCAGCTTTGGTGGACAGGGGGCCCTCTCTGGGGCCAACGTCCTGACTTTC.

This sequence joins TRBV12-3 or TRBV12-4 and TRBJ2-2; D is ambiguous. The CDR3 extends over 14 amino acids. V lost 3 bases to trimming and J lost 5 bases, with 10 bases between them. For the CDR3, the DNA is TGTGCCAGCAGTTTTATTTTTGGGACCGGGGAGCTGTTTTTT. Encoded protein: CASSFIFGTGELFF.

The rearrangement joins TRBV20-1 to TRBJ2-1; D possibly corresponds to TRBD1 (5 bases). CDR1 DFQATT and CDR2 SNEGSKA come from the germline V gene (reference sequence). V lost 5 bases, J lost 4 bases, and 9 bases lay in between. The CDR3 sequence is 12 residues long. The CDR3 nucleotides are TGCAGTGCTCGGACACCTTACAATGAGCAGTTCTTC. Its protein is CSARTPYNEQFF.

V is TRBV20-1 and J is TRBJ1-2, with 7 nucleotides matching TRBD1. This CDR3 is 11 amino acids long. V shed 6 bases and J 7 bases; nucleotides not matched to a gene: 5. CDR1 is DFQATT, CDR2 SNEGSKA, per germline (reference sequence). CDR3 nucleotide sequence: TGCAGTGCAACAGGGGACGTTGGCTACACCTTC. This encodes CSATGDVGYTF.

In this sample, this clonotype turned up a few times. The chain links TRBV29-1 to TRBJ2-2; 9 bases map to TRBD1. V shed 3 bases, J shed 4 bases, and the junction held 6 bases outside the gene matches. The CDR3 covers 15 residues. The germline CDR1 and CDR2 sequences are SQVTM and ANQGSEA. CDR3 loop: CSVDLGQGITGELFF. The CDR3, as DNA: TGCAGCGTTGACCTGGGACAGGGAATCACCGGGGAGCTGTTTTTT.

There are a few counts of this clonotype. The rearrangement uses TRBV29-1 and TRBJ1-4; a weak D match, TRBD1 (5 bases). Trimming took off 0 bases at V and 7 bases at J, with 12 bases between the two ends. CDR1 and CDR2 from the germline V gene are SQVTM and ANQGSEA. The CDR3 totals 14 residues. The CDR3 loop reads CSVEDRGIGEKLFF. The CDR3 bases are TGCAGCGTTGAAGATCGGGGGATAGGTGAAAAACTGTTTTTT.